The present entry profiles one TCR beta chain with its context. Its specificity is not known. A total RNA quantity of 3500 ng went into each TCR library. For each CDR3 protein, TCRdb gives one entry from its re-call of the 5' RACE reads, without DNA. The sample yields roughly 320,000 distinct CDR3 sequences, of which the top ten take up over 5.5%. CDR1 is SGHAT, CDR2 FQNNGV, per germline. The CDR3 is made up of 15 amino acids. The entry originates in a study of monozygotic twins with inflammatory bowel disease. Whole-study results and caveats: The data gave no support to a single strong IBD-associated signal or clonotype. Compared with healthy co-twins, IBD patients showed reduced TCRbeta repertoire diversity by inverse Simpson.

The gene calls are TRBV11-2 and TRBJ2-3; without DNA, the TCRdb call of TRBD2 cannot be checked. Source material: blood. The sequence came from a human donor with ulcerative colitis or Crohn's disease, or a healthy co-twin of an affected twin (not recorded which). CDR3 region: CASSFSRAAADTQYF.